This T cell receptor beta chain comes out of a study of radiotherapy plus CTLA-4 blockade in lung cancer (dated by TCRdb to the late 2010s). Study-level background: Objective responses were observed in more than 15% of enrolled patients, and disease control was achieved in 31%. Study-wide conclusions, independent of this receptor: After treatment with radiotherapy and ipilimumab, TCR clones that originated in tumors expanded in peripheral blood. Increased serum interferon-beta after radiation, together with early dynamic changes in blood T cell clones, were reported to be the strongest predictors of response.

CDR1 and CDR2, per the germline V gene, are SGDLS and YYNGEE. Trimming leaves V shorter by 0 bases and J shorter by 3 bases, with the junction holding 7 bases beyond the gene matches. The CDR3 numbers 17 residues from cysteine through phenylalanine. Only CDR3 DNA is held: 51 bases, read in frame from base 1. Libraries were constructed by the immunoSEQ multiplex PCR assay. TCRdb's version of the immuneACCESS table is confined to in-frame rearrangements and falls short of the full clone set. An unresolved V gene accounts for under half of the shortfall where checked; the remainder is of unknown origin. The sample records tens of thousands of clones, 70% to 90% of which are singletons. Over 15% of the sample belongs to the ten largest clones. In this study, focal radiation therapy paired with CTLA-4 blockade (ipilimumab) was tested in patients who had chemo-refractory metastatic non-small-cell lung cancer.

Details on this clone: Its antigen is currently not known. The input lacks base qualities; no much larger clone sits a single base away.

The sample here was peripheral blood, taken from a patient treated with radiotherapy plus ipilimumab. This sequence was found in a human donor with non-small cell lung cancer that progressed on radiotherapy plus ipilimumab. The V and J segments used are TRBV9 and TRBJ2-2; 8 central bases correspond to TRBD2. The sequence in DNA is TGTGCCAGCAGCGTAGGACCCGGGAGGGGGGACACCGGGGAGCTGTTTTTT. The resulting protein is CASSVGPGRGDTGELFF.